This T cell receptor (beta chain) was identified in a study of cytomegalovirus exposure and HLA in healthy donors. Study-wide results and limits: Most TCR sequences were uncommon, yet certain public TCRs appeared in many donors.

The table lists this clone with a few counts. The target antigen is unknown. Other DNA sequences in this sample translate to the same CDR3. The PCR employed 60 Vbeta primers together with 13 Jbeta primers. TCRdb keeps only in-frame clones here, not all; method: immunoSEQ multiplex PCR. The table shows some 99,000 clones, with about 74% occurring only once. CDR1 MDHEN and CDR2 SYDVKM come from the germline V gene. V was clipped by 1 base and J by 0 bases, with 7 bases between them. The CDR3 runs to 15 residues. Sequencing was carried out using PBMCs. This TCR came from a male donor in good health and CMV-seronegative. The rearrangement uses TRBV28 and TRBJ2-1; D is perhaps TRBD2 (5 bases). CDR3 nucleotides: TGTGCCAGCAGTTTATCGGGGAGCTCCTACAATGAGCAGTTCTTC. It yields the protein CASSLSGSSYNEQFF.